What follows is one TCR beta chain and its context. Its antigen is unknown. CD8 cells classed as naive were CD45RO-negative and positively selected for CCR7, excluding terminally differentiated effector memory CD45RA+ cells. Participating donors were healthy, HIV-negative adults free of recent acute infections or vaccinations. The data stem from a study of shared clonotypes between healthy human individuals. TCRdb's table, derived via immunoSEQ multiplex PCR, lists solely in-frame clones and lacks some. The data hold some 1,900,000 clones, with less than 95% observed a single time. Notes on the study in general: Naive CD4 clonotype sharing across four donors was approximately 5%. Sequencing of the sorted subsets was shown by rarefaction to be incomplete despite large depth. The study found lower generation probabilities in non-shared clonotypes than in those shared by all four donors.

Germline lookup yields CDR1 MNHEY and CDR2 SVGAGI. The CDR3 sequence is 13 residues long. The ends were cut back, 5 bases at V and 9 bases at J, with 14 bases in the middle. Sequenced: naive CD8+ T cells sorted from blood. This clonotype originated in a young man in good health. The V and J genes are TRBV6-5 and TRBJ2-1, with D perhaps TRBD2 (6 bases). CDR3 DNA sequence: TGTGCCAGCAGTCCGATCCATAGCGGTGAGCAGTTCTTC. Translation: CASSPIHSGEQFF.